A selection of T cell receptor beta chains follows, all from one sample in a study of human T cells and chemical hapten exposure. TCRdb itself ran the RACE reads through MiXCR, one entry per CDR3 protein. This sample has approximately 97,000 distinct CDR3 sequences, with over 8% found just once. The specimen sequenced was whole blood. The source of these receptors is a female donor in good health. Some clones in this sample may be carry-over from other donors' samples. The CDR3 runs from the conserved cysteine through the conserved F or W. The D gene is left open where the match is weak. Expanded clones are given a class, and other clones once, few, many or no size at all.

v_call	clone_size	j_call	d_call	cdr3_nt	cdr3_aa
TRBV10-3	few	TRBJ2-7	NA	TGTGCCGTTTCTGGAGGGAGAACTATCGAGCAGTACTTC	CAVSGGRTIEQYF
TRBV2	few	TRBJ2-1	TRBD1	TGTGCCAGCAGTGTACCCTGGCAGGGGGTGGACAATGAGCAGTTCTTC	CASSVPWQGVDNEQFF
TRBV28	few	TRBJ2-4	TRBD1	TGTGCCAGCAGTTTTGGACAGGGCAACGGGGCACCTAGAAACATTCAGTACTTC	CASSFGQGNGAPRNIQYF
TRBV21-1	many	TRBJ1-1	NA	TGTGCCAGCAGCATACCGGGACAGGGAAACACTGAAGCTTTCTTT	CASSIPGQGNTEAFF
TRBV24-1	NA	TRBJ2-3	NA	TGTGTCACCAGTGATTTGGCTAGCGACACAGATACGCAGTATTTT	CVTSDLASDTDTQYF
TRBV5-1	NA	TRBJ2-3	NA	TGCGCCAGCAGCTTGGTTGGGGCGCTACAAGCTGGTACGCAGTATTTT	CASSLVGALQAGTQYF
TRBV7-8	many	TRBJ1-1	NA	TGTGCCAGCAGCTTAGAAACCGGTACTGAAGCTTTCTTT	CASSLETGTEAFF
TRBV27	NA	TRBJ2-1	NA	TGTGCCAGCAGTTCTAGGGCGACCAACGTCCTCTATGAGCAGTTCTTC	CASSSRATNVLYEQFF
TRBV24-1	NA	TRBJ2-1	NA	TGTGCCACCAGTGATCGCTCGGGCGGCGGGTACTCCTACAATGAGCAGTTCTTC	CATSDRSGGGYSYNEQFF
TRBV20-1	few	TRBJ2-1	NA	TGCAGTGCTAGAGAATGGCGGCCTGTTACCTACAATGAGCAGTTCTTC	CSAREWRPVTYNEQFF
TRBV5-1	many	TRBJ1-3	NA	TGCGCCAGCAGCTTCGTTGGTAACTCTGGAAACACCATATATTTT	CASSFVGNSGNTIYF
TRBV11-2	many	TRBJ1-3	NA	TGTGCCAGCAGCTTAGATGAGTCGGGGCCTCCCTCTGGAAACACCATATATTTT	CASSLDESGPPSGNTIYF
TRBV25-1	few	TRBJ2-7	NA	TGTGCCAGCAGTGTAAACTCACCCTACGAGCAGTACTTC	CASSVNSPYEQYF
TRBV7-9	NA	TRBJ2-7	TRBD2	TGTGCCAGCAGCTTAGGACTAGCTACCTACGAGCAGTACTTC	CASSLGLATYEQYF
TRBV7-9	NA	TRBJ2-2	NA	TGTGCCAGCAGCTTACTGGCCCTAACTGGGGAGCTGTTTTTT	CASSLLALTGELFF
TRBV27	many	TRBJ2-7	NA	TGTGCCAGCAGTTTATCGTGGGACATCACCTACGAGCAGTACTTC	CASSLSWDITYEQYF
TRBV7-2	many	TRBJ2-7	TRBD2	TGTGCCAGCAGCTGGCGGACTAGCGAGAACGAGCAGTACTTC	CASSWRTSENEQYF
TRBV20-1	many	TRBJ1-6	NA	TGCAGTGCTAGAGATCGGGCCAATGGACAGTCCTATAATTCACCCCTCCACTTT	CSARDRANGQSYNSPLHF
TRBV7-2	few	TRBJ2-2	NA	TGTGCCAGCAGCTATAGGGGATTGAAGACCGGGGAGCTGTTTTTT	CASSYRGLKTGELFF
TRBV20-1	NA	TRBJ2-7	NA	TGCAGTGCTAGATACGGGAAGGGCTACGAGCAGTACTTC	CSARYGKGYEQYF
TRBV15	few	TRBJ2-7	NA	TGTGCCACCAGCAGAGATCTAGGTAGGGCCGACGAGCAGTACTTC	CATSRDLGRADEQYF
TRBV11-1	few	TRBJ2-1	NA	TGTGCCAGCGGGGCTAGGAGGGATGAGCAGTTCTTC	CASGARRDEQFF
TRBV7-2	many	TRBJ2-3	NA	TGTGCCAGCAGCTTAAGGACAGATACGCAGTATTTT	CASSLRTDTQYF
TRBV10-1	many	TRBJ2-1	TRBD1	TGCGCCAGCAGTGGGGACAGGGGCAGCAATGAGCAGTTCTTC	CASSGDRGSNEQFF
TRBV7-2	NA	TRBJ2-1	NA	TGTGCCAGCAGCCTTAAGGCGGCGTTGGGGGTGAATGAGCAGTTCTTC	CASSLKAALGVNEQFF
TRBV7-9	NA	TRBJ1-2	NA	TGTGCCAGCAGCTTAAAAGGAGCGACAGTTAACTATGGCTACACCTTC	CASSLKGATVNYGYTF
TRBV10-3	few	TRBJ2-1	TRBD2	TGTGCCATCAGTGACGGACTAGCGGGAGTTATAGAGCAGTTCTTC	CAISDGLAGVIEQFF
TRBV20-1	NA	TRBJ2-3	NA	TGCAGTGCTAACAGGCTCACAGATACGCAGTATTTT	CSANRLTDTQYF
TRBV14	few	TRBJ1-1	NA	TGTGCCAGCAGCCCATTTGAGACAAGGGGAGCTTTCTTT	CASSPFETRGAFF
TRBV20-1	many	TRBJ2-7	TRBD1	TGCAGTGCCTCAGGGGACAGAGCCTACGAGCAGTACTTC	CSASGDRAYEQYF
TRBV4-2	many	TRBJ2-7	NA	TGTGCCAGCAGCCAAGTTGAGGTGCCCAGCTACGAGCAGTACTTC	CASSQVEVPSYEQYF
TRBV29-1	NA	TRBJ2-3	TRBD2	TGCAGCGTGAGGACTAGCGGGACAGATACGCAGTATTTT	CSVRTSGTDTQYF
TRBV12-3/TRBV12-4	many	TRBJ2-5	NA	TGTGCCAGCAGTTCCCACCCTGATTCAGAGACCCAGTACTTC	CASSSHPDSETQYF
TRBV7-9	NA	TRBJ1-6	TRBD1	TGTGCCAGCAGCCCACCTACCGGACAGGTCAATTCACCCCTCCACTTT	CASSPPTGQVNSPLHF
TRBV20-1	many	TRBJ1-2	TRBD1	TGCAGTGCCCGAGGACAGGGAAGCTGGAACTATGGCTACACCTTC	CSARGQGSWNYGYTF